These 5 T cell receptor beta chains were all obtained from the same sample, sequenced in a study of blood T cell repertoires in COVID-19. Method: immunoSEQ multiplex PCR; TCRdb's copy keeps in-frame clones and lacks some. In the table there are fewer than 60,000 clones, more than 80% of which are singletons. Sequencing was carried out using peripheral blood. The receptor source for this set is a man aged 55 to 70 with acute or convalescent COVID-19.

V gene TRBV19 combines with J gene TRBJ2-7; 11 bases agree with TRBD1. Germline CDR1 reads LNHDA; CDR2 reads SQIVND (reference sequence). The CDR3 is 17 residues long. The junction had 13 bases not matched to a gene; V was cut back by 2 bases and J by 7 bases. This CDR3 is CASSIPPRTGGIWEQYF. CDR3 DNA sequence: TGTGCCAGTAGTATACCCCCTCGGACAGGGGGCATCTGGGAGCAGTACTTC.

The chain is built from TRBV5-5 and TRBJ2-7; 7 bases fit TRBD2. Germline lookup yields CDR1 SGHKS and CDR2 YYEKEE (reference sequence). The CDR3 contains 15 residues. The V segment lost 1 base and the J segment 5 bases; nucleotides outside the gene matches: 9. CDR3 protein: CASSLSSGPNHEQYF. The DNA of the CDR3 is TGTGCCAGCAGCTTGTCTAGCGGACCTAACCACGAGCAGTACTTC.

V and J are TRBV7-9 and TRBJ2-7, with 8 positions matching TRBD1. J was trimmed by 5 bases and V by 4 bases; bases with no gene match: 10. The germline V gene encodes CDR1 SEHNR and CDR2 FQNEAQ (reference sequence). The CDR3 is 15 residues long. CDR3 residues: CASSSQGQVGDEQYF. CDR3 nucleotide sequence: TGTGCCAGCAGCTCCCAGGGACAGGTCGGGGACGAGCAGTACTTC. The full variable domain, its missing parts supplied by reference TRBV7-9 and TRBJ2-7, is DTGVSQNPRHKITKRGQNVTFRCDPISEHNRLYWYRQTLGQGPEFLTYFQNEAQLEKSRLLSDRFSAERPKGSFSTLEIQRTEQGDSAMYLCASSSQGQVGDEQYFGPGTRLTVT.

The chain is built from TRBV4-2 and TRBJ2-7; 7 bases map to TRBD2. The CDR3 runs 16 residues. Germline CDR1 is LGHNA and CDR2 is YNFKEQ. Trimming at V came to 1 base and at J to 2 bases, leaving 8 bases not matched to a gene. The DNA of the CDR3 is TGTGCCAGCAGCCAAGGTGGAGGGACTAACACCTACGAGCAGTACTTC. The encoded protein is CASSQGGGTNTYEQYF.

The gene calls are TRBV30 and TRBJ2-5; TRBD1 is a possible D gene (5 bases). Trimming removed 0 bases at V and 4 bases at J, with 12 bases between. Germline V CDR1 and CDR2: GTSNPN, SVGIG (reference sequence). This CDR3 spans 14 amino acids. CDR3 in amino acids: CAWSVSRVRETQYF. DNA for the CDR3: TGTGCCTGGAGTGTAAGCAGGGTCCGAGAGACCCAGTACTTC.